The rows below give T cell receptor beta chains drawn from one sample of a study of blood T cell repertoires in COVID-19. Repertoires were generated with immunoSEQ multiplex PCR, while TCRdb's copy carries only in-frame clones and drops some. The table shows 300,000 to 450,000 clones, with around 87% occurring only once. The sample taken for sequencing was peripheral blood. The receptors stem from a woman in her twenties or thirties with COVID-19, enrolled during active disease. Both conserved end residues are part of each CDR3. D genes are given only for firm matches. Only part of the rows carry a size: once, few, many, or a class if the clone is expanded.

D gene | J gene | clone size | V gene | CDR3 DNA | CDR3 protein
TRBD2 | TRBJ2-2 | few | TRBV7-3 | TGTGCCAGCAGCTTAAGAGGCGGGAGGACCGGGGAGCTGTTTTTT | CASSLRGGRTGELFF
. | TRBJ2-5 | . | TRBV19 | TGTGCCAGTACCCCAGGGCCAGGGTGGCAAGAGACCCAGTACTTC | CASTPGPGWQETQYF
TRBD1 | TRBJ1-1 | . | TRBV10-3 | TGTGCCATCAGCCCCCTGAACAGGGGAAGCACTGAAGCTTTCTTT | CAISPLNRGSTEAFF
. | TRBJ1-6 | . | TRBV7-9 | TGTGCCAGCAAGGGGGGACTAAGCTCACCCCTCCACTTT | CASKGGLSSPLHF
TRBD2 | TRBJ2-5 | . | TRBV25-1 | TGTGCCAGCAGTGAACGACTAGCTCAGAAGACCCAGTACTTC | CASSERLAQKTQYF
TRBD1 | TRBJ2-7 | . | TRBV4-1 | TGCGCCAGCAGCGCAATAAGGGGACAGAGCTACGAGCAGTACTTC | CASSAIRGQSYEQYF
TRBD1 | TRBJ2-7 | . | TRBV9 | TGTGCCAGCAGCACAGGGGTGTGGGGCTACGAGCAGTACTTC | CASSTGVWGYEQYF
TRBD2 | TRBJ2-7 | . | TRBV2 | TGTGCCAGCAGTTCCCTTAGCGGGAGGGCCCTCGAGCAGTACTTC | CASSSLSGRALEQYF
TRBD1 | TRBJ1-4 | . | TRBV28 | TGTGCCACCTTCAGGGGGCCGGATGAAAAACTGTTTTTT | CATFRGPDEKLFF
TRBD2 | TRBJ2-3 | . | TRBV11-2 | TGTGCCAGCAGCTTCGGAGCGGGGGTAACGCAGTATTTT | CASSFGAGVTQYF
. | TRBJ2-7 | . | TRBV28 | TGTGCCAGCAGTTTATCGGTTAGCTCCTACGAGCAGTACTTC | CASSLSVSSYEQYF
. | TRBJ2-6 | . | TRBV2 | TGTGCCAGCAGTCTCCGGGGTGGTGGGGCCAACGTCCTGACTTTC | CASSLRGGGANVLTF
. | TRBJ2-2 | . | TRBV30 | TGTGCCTGGGCTAGCGCCGGGGAGCTGTTTTTT | CAWASAGELFF
. | TRBJ2-2 | . | TRBV15 | TGTGCCACCAGCAGAGCGGGGGGGACAGCCCTCGTGGGACAGCTGTTTTTT | CATSRAGGTALVGQLFF
TRBD1 | TRBJ1-1 | . | TRBV7-2 | TGTGCCAGCAGCCAACAGGGGATACGGAACACTGAAGCTTTCTTT | CASSQQGIRNTEAFF
TRBD1 | TRBJ1-1 | . | TRBV4-1 | TGCGCCAGCAGCTACCGACAGGGCGAAGGTGAAGCTTTCTTT | CASSYRQGEGEAFF
TRBD1 | TRBJ2-1 | . | TRBV5-1 | TGCGCCAGCAGCACCACAGGGGGCAATGAGCAGTTCTTC | CASSTTGGNEQFF
TRBD1 | TRBJ1-5 | . | TRBV6-5 | TGTGCCAGCAGCCCCGGACAGGGTCAGCCCCAGCATTTT | CASSPGQGQPQHF
TRBD1 | TRBJ2-7 | . | TRBV18 | TGTGCCAGCTCACTTGGACAGGACGACGAGCAGTACTTC | CASSLGQDDEQYF
. | TRBJ2-3 | . | TRBV3-1/TRBV3-2 | TGTGCCAGCAGCCAAGACCAAGCGGGCGCTAGCACAGATACGCAGTATTTT | CASSQDQAGASTDTQYF
TRBD2 | TRBJ2-1 | . | TRBV7-3 | TGTGCCAGCAGCCCCGGGCTAGCGGTTTACAATGAGCAGTTCTTC | CASSPGLAVYNEQFF
TRBD1 | TRBJ2-5 | once | TRBV6-5 | TGTGCCAGCAGAAGGACAGGGGTAGGAGAGACCCAGTACTTC | CASRRTGVGETQYF